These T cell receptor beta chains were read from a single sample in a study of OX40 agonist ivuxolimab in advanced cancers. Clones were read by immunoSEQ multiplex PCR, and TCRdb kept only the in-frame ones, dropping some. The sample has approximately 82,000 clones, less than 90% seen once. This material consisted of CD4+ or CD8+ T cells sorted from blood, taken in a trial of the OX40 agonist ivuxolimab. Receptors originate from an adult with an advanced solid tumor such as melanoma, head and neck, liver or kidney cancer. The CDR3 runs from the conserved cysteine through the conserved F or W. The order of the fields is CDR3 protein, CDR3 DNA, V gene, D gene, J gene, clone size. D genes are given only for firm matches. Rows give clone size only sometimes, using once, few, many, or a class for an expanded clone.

CASSRTGGEQYF | TGTGCCAGCAGCCGGACAGGGGGCGAGCAGTACTTC | TRBV11-2 | TRBD1 | TRBJ2-7 | .
CASSRRGGEMGYTF | TGTGCCAGCAGCAGAAGGGGCGGAGAAATGGGCTACACCTTC | TRBV7-9 | . | TRBJ1-2 | few
CASSLDFGSPGAEAFF | TGCGCCAGCAGCTTGGATTTCGGGAGCCCGGGGGCTGAAGCTTTCTTT | TRBV5-1 | . | TRBJ1-1 | .
CASSLGGDYGYTF | TGTGCCAGCAGCTTAGGGGGAGACTATGGCTACACCTTC | TRBV11-1 | . | TRBJ1-2 | .
CASSLDGRRGSNQPQHF | TGTGCCAGCAGCTTAGATGGGCGCAGGGGAAGCAATCAGCCCCAGCATTTT | TRBV7-2 | . | TRBJ1-5 | .
CASSLTVGQGHQPQHF | TGTGCCAGCAGCTTAACAGTGGGACAGGGTCATCAGCCCCAGCATTTT | TRBV7-8 | TRBD1 | TRBJ1-5 | once
CAISGGSVGTDTQYF | TGTGCCATCAGTGGTGGGTCCGTAGGCACAGATACGCAGTATTTT | TRBV10-3 | . | TRBJ2-3 | once
CASRDRGGETQYF | TGTGCCAGCAGGGACAGGGGTGGAGAGACCCAGTACTTC | TRBV7-9 | TRBD1 | TRBJ2-5 | once
CATRAEGTPLHF | TGTGCCACGCGGGCCGAGGGGACACCCCTCCACTTT | TRBV10-3 | . | TRBJ1-6 | .
CASSTSPQETQYF | TGTGCCAGCAGCACTAGCCCCCAAGAGACCCAGTACTTC | TRBV7-6 | . | TRBJ2-5 | .
CASSLVGVYSGNTIYF | TGTGCCAGCAGCTTAGTCGGGGTTTACTCTGGAAACACCATATATTTT | TRBV7-9 | . | TRBJ1-3 | .
CASSTGFGLSTDTQYF | TGTGCCAGTAGTACAGGTTTCGGACTTAGCACAGATACGCAGTATTTT | TRBV19 | . | TRBJ2-3 | .
CASSLEGRTSTDTQYF | TGCGCCAGCAGCTTGGAGGGGAGGACTAGCACAGATACGCAGTATTTT | TRBV5-1 | . | TRBJ2-3 | few
CARIEQGPDTQYF | TGTGCCAGAATAGAACAGGGGCCAGATACGCAGTATTTT | TRBV6-4 | TRBD1 | TRBJ2-3 | .
CASSEAGQGHGHTF | TGTGCCAGCAGTGAAGCTGGACAGGGCCATGGCCACACCTTC | TRBV2 | TRBD1 | TRBJ1-2 | .
CASSERQGGNSPLHF | TGTGCCAGCAGTGAAAGGCAGGGAGGCAATTCACCCCTCCACTTT | TRBV2 | . | TRBJ1-6 | few
CASSLESSPYGYTF | TGTGCCAGCAGCTTGGAGTCGAGCCCCTATGGCTACACCTTC | TRBV5-4 | . | TRBJ1-2 | .
CASSVGVLALGTEAFF | TGTGCCAGCAGTGTCGGGGTGTTGGCCCTCGGCACTGAAGCTTTCTTT | TRBV25-1 | . | TRBJ1-1 | .
CASSVEGGSNQPQHF | TGTGCCAGCAGTGTCGAAGGGGGTAGCAATCAGCCCCAGCATTTT | TRBV2 | . | TRBJ1-5 | .
CASSLRGAGTGELFF | TGCGCCAGCAGCTTGCGGGGGGCGGGCACCGGGGAGCTGTTTTTT | TRBV5-1 | . | TRBJ2-2 | .
CASSQETTAGTGTDTQYF | TGTGCCAGCAGCCAAGAAACCACGGCGGGGACGGGGACAGATACGCAGTATTTT | TRBV4-2 | . | TRBJ2-3 | .
CASSVGLANEKLFF | TGTGCCAGCAGCGTAGGGTTGGCTAATGAAAAACTGTTTTTT | TRBV5-4 | . | TRBJ1-4 | .
CASSLSGTVASDTQYF | TGTGCCAGCAGCTTATCCGGGACAGTCGCCTCGGATACGCAGTATTTT | TRBV7-3 | TRBD1 | TRBJ2-3 | .
CAIKGTGNDQPQHF | TGTGCCATCAAGGGGACAGGGAACGATCAGCCCCAGCATTTT | TRBV10-3 | TRBD1 | TRBJ1-5 | .